This TCR beta chain comes out of a study of control samples from healthy donors and cancer patients. V lost 2 bases and J 5 bases, leaving 18 bases between the germline ends. The CDR3 sequence is 16 residues long. Germline CDR1 is SGHVS and CDR2 is FQNEAQ. Libraries were prepared by immunoSEQ multiplex PCR; TCRdb keeps only in-frame clonotypes and omits some of them. The repertoire consists of around 130,000 clones, with roughly 90% occurring once and the leading ten covering approximately 2.7%. The clonotype comes from a man aged 18-30 years in good health. This sequence joins TRBV7-8 and TRBJ1-2; D is perhaps TRBD1 (6 bases). The sample was blood. Here the CDR3 DNA reads TGTGCCAGCAGCTTATCCCCCGCGGGAGGGACATATGGCTACACCTTC. Protein sequence: CASSLSPAGGTYGYTF.